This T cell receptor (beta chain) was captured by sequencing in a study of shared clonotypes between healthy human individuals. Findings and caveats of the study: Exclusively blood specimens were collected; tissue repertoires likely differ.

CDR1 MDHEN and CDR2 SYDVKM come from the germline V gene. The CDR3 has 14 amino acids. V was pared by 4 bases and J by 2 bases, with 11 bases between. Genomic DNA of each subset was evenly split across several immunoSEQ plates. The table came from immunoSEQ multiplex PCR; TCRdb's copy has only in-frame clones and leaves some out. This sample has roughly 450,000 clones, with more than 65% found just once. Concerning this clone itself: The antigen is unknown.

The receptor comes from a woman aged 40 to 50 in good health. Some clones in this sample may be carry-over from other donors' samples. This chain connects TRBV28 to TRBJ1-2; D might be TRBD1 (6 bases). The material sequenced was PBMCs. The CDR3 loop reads CASSSSQGNYGYTF. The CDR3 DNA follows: TGTGCCAGCAGTTCATCTCAGGGGAACTATGGCTACACCTTC.